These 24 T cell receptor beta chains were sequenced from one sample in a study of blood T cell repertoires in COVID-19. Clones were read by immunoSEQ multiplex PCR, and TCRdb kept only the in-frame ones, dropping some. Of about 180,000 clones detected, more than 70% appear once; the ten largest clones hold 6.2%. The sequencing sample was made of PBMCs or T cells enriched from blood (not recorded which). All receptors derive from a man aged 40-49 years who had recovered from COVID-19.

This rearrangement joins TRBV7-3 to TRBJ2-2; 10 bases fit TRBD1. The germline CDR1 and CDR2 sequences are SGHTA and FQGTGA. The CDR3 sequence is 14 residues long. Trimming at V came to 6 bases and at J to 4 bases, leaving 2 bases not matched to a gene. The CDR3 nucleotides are TGTGCCAGCAGGAGGACAGGGGGCACCGGGGAGCTGTTTTTT. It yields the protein CASRRTGGTGELFF.

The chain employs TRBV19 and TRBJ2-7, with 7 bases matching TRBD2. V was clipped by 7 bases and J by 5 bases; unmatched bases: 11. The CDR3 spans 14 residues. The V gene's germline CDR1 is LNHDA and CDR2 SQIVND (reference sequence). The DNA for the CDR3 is TGTGCCAGTAATAGGGAACTAGCGTCTAACGAGCAGTACTTC. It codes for CASNRELASNEQYF.

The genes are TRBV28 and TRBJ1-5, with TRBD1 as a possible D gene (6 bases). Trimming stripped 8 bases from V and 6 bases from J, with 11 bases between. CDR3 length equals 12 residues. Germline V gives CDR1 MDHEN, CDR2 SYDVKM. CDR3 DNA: TGTGCCAGCCGGGAGGGGGGTCAGCCCCAGCATTTT. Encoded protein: CASREGGQPQHF.

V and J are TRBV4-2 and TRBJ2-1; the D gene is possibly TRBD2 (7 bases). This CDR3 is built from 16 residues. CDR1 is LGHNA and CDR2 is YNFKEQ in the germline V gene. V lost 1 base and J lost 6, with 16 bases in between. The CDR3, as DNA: TGTGCCAGCAGCCAAGGGAGGGGGGGCTTGGGCAATGAGCAGTTCTTC. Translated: CASSQGRGGLGNEQFF.

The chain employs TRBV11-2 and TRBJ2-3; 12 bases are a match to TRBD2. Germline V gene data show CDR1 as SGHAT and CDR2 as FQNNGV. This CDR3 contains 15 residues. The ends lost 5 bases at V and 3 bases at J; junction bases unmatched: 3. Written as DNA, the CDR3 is TGTGCCAGCAGCCAGACTAGCGGGAGTACAGATACGCAGTATTTT. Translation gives CASSQTSGSTDTQYF.

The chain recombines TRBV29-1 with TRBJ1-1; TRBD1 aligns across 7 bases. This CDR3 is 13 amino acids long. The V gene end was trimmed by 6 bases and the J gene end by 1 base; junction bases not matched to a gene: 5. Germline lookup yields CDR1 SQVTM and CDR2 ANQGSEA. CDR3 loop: CSVAGQRNTEAFF. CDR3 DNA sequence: TGCAGCGTGGCGGGACAGAGGAACACTGAAGCTTTCTTT.

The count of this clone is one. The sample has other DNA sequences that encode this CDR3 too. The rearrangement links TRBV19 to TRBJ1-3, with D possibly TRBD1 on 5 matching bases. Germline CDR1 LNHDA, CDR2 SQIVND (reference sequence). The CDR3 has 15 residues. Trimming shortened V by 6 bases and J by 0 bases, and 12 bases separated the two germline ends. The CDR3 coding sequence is TGTGCCAGTAGGCTAGACAGAAGCTCTGGAAACACCATATATTTT. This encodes CASRLDRSSGNTIYF.

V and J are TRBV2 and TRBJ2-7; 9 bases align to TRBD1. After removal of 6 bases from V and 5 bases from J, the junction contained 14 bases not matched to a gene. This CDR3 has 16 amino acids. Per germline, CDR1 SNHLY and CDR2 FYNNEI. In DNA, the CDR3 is TGTGCCAGCAGAGGAAACAGGCGGGACAGGGTGCACGAGCAGTACTTC. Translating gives CASRGNRRDRVHEQYF.

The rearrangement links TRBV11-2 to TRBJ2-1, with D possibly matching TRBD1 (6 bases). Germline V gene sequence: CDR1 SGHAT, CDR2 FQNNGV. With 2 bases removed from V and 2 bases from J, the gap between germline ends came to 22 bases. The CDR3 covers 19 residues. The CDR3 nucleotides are TGTGCCAGCAGCTTATATCGGCAGGGGTTATCCCCCGCCTACAATGAGCAGTTCTTC. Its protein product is CASSLYRQGLSPAYNEQFF.

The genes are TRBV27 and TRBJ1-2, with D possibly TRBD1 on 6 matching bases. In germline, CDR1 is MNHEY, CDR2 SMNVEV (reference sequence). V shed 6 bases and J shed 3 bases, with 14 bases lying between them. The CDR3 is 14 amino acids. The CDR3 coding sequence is TGTGCCAGCAGGACGACAGGAAACTACTATGGCTACACCTTC. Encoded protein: CASRTTGNYYGYTF.

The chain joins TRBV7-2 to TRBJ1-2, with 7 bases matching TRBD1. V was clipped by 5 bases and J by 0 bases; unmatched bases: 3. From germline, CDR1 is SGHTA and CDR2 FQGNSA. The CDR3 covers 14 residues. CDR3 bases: TGTGCCAGCAGCGACGACAGGGCTAACTATGGCTACACCTTC. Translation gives CASSDDRANYGYTF. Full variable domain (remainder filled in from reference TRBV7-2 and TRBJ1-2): GAGVSQSPSNKVTEKGKDVELRCDPISGHTALYWYRQSLGQGLEFLIYFQGNSAPDKSGLPSDRFSAERTGGSVSTLTIQRTQQEDSAVYLCASSDDRANYGYTFGSGTRLTVV.

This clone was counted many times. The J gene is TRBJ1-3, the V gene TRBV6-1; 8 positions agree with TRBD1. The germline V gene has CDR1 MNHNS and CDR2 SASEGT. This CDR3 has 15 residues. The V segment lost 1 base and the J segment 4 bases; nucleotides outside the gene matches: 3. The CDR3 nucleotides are TGTGCCAGCAGTGAAGAGACAGGGGAAGGAAACACCATATATTTT. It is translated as CASSEETGEGNTIYF.

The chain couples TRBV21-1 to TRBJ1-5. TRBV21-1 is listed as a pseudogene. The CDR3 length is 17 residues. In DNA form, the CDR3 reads TGTGCCAGCAGCAAAGAGAAAAACGCTAAGCCCAATCAGCCCCAGCATTTT. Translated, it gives CASSKEKNAKPNQPQHF.

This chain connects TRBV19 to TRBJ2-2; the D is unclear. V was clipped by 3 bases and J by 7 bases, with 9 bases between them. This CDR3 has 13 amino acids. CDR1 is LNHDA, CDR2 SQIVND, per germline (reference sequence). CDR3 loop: CASSIDWSGELFF. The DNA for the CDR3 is TGTGCCAGTAGTATTGATTGGAGCGGGGAGCTGTTTTTT. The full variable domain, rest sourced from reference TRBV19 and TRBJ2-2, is DGGITQSPKYLFRKEGQNVTLSCEQNLNHDAMYWYRQDPGQGLRLIYYSQIVNDFQKGDIAEGYSVSREKKESFPLTVTSAQKNPTAFYLCASSIDWSGELFFGEGSRLTVL.

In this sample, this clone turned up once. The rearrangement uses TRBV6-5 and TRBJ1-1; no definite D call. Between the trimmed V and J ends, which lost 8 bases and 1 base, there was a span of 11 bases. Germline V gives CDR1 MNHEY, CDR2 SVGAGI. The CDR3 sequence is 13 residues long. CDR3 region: CASSTSGNTEAFF. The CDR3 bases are TGTGCCAGCTCTACGTCAGGGAACACTGAAGCTTTCTTT.

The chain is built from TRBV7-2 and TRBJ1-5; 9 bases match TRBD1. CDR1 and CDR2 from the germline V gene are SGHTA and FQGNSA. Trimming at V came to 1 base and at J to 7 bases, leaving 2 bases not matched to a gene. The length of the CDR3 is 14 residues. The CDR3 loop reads CASSLVGQGQPQHF. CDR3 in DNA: TGTGCCAGCAGCTTAGTGGGACAGGGACAGCCCCAGCATTTT.

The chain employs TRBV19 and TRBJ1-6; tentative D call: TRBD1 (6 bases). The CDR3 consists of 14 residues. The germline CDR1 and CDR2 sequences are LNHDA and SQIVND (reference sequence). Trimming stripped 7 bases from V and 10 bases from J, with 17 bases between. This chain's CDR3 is CASKPWGGQSPLHF. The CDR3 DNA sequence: TGTGCCAGTAAACCGTGGGGGGGGCAATCACCCCTCCACTTT.

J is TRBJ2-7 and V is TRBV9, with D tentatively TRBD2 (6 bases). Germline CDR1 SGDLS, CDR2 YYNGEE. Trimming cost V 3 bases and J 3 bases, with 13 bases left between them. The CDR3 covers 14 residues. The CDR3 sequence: CASSAGGDRYEQYF. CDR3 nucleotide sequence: TGTGCCAGCAGCGCAGGAGGGGACCGCTACGAGCAGTACTTC.

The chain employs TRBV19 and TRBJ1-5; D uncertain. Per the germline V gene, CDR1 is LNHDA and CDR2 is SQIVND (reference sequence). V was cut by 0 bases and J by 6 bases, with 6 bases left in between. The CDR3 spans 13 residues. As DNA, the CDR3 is TGTGCCAGTAGTATAGATAGAACTCAGCCCCAGCATTTT. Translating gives CASSIDRTQPQHF.

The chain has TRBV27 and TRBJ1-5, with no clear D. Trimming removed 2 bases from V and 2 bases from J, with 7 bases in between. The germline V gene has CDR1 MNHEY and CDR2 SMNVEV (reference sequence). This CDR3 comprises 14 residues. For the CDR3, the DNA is TGTGCCAGCAGTTTAGGGAGCGGCAATCAGCCCCAGCATTTT. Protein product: CASSLGSGNQPQHF.

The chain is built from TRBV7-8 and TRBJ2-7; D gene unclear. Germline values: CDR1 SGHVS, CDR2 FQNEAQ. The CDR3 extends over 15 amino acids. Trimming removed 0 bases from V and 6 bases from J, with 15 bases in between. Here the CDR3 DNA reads TGTGCCAGCAGCTTAGCACATGGAGAGGTTGGCGAGCAGTACTTC. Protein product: CASSLAHGEVGEQYF.

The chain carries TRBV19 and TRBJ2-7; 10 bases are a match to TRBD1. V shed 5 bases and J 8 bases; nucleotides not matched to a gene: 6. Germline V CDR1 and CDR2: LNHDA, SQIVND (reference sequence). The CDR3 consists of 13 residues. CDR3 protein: CASSPGTGAKQYF. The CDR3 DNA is TGTGCCAGTAGTCCCGGGACAGGGGCCAAGCAGTACTTC.

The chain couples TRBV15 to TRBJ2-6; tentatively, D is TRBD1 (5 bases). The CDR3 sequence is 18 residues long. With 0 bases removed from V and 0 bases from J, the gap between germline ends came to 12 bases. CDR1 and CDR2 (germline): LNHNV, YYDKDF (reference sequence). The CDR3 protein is CATSREGAPHSGANVLTF. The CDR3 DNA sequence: TGTGCCACCAGCAGAGAAGGGGCCCCGCACTCTGGGGCCAACGTCCTGACTTTC.

The CDR3 spells CASTQSGVSTDTQYF. CDR3 sequence (DNA): TGTGCCAGCACCCAGTCGGGGGTGAGCACAGATACGCAGTATTTT. This rearrangement joins TRBV7-9 to TRBJ2-3; D may be TRBD2 (6 bases). The V end lost 7 bases, the J end lost 0 bases, and 14 bases lay between the germline ends. Germline V gene sequence: CDR1 SEHNR, CDR2 FQNEAQ (reference sequence). The length of the CDR3 is 15 residues.